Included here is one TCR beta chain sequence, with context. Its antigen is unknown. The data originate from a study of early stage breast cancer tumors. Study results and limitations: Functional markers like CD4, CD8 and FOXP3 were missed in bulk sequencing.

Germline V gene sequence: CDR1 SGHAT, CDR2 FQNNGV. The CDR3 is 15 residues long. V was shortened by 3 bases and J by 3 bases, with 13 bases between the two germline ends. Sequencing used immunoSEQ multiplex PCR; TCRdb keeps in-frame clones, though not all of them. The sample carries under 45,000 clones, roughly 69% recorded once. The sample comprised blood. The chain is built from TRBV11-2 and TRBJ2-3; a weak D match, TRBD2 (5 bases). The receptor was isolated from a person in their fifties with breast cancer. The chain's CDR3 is CASSLRAGPTDTQYF. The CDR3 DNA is TGTGCCAGCAGCTTGAGGGCCGGGCCTACAGATACGCAGTATTTT. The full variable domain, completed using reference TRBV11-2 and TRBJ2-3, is EAGVAQSPRYKIIEKRQSVAFWCNPISGHATLYWYQQILGQGPKLLIQFQNNGVVDDSQLPKDRFSAERLKGVDSTLKIQPAKLEDSAVYLCASSLRAGPTDTQYFGPGTRLTVL.